The 20 T cell receptor beta chains in this list originate from one sample, sequenced in a study of regulatory T cells in long-lasting Graves disease. iRepertoire HTBI primers and Arm-PCR of CDR3 regions built TCR beta libraries. TCRdb redid the calling of the multiplex PCR reads with MiXCR, one entry per CDR3 protein. The sample carries 450,000 or so distinct CDR3 sequences, less than 25% recorded once. Time point given: persistent/refractory GD, antithyroid drugs over 5 years with positive TRAb. PBMC RNA served as the TCR library source. The material was peripheral blood mononuclear cells (PBMCs), obtained when the disease was refractory, from a patient treated with antithyroid drugs. The receptors stem from a female donor with Graves disease.

The chain employs TRBV27 and TRBJ2-7; D is uncertain. The germline gives CDR1 MNHEY, CDR2 SMNVEV (reference sequence). The CDR3 is 13 residues long. The germline V and J ends were trimmed by 3 bases and 4 bases, with 10 bases remaining between them. CDR3: CASSLASAYEQYF. The CDR3 nucleotides read TGTGCCAGCAGTTTGGCTTCTGCTTACGAGCAGTACTTC.

To note about this clonotype: A read error may explain this, as a much larger clone is one base away. In this CDR3 the conserved last residue, phenylalanine or tryptophan, is missing, so a read error is likely. The rearrangement uses TRBV2 and TRBJ2-5; 9 bases align to TRBD2. Unmatched junction bases numbered 10, after V lost 6 bases and J lost 2 bases. The CDR3 is 16 amino acids. Germline assignment: CDR1 SNHLY and CDR2 FYNNEI. In nucleotides, the CDR3 is TGTGCCAGCAGCCCGCGGGGGGGGGGGCGACAAGAGACCCAGTACCTC. It is translated as CASSPRGGGRQETQYL.

In this sample, this clonotype turned up a few times. J is TRBJ2-7 and V is TRBV19, with TRBD2 matching 10 bases. CDR3 length: 17 amino acids. Germline CDR1 and CDR2: LNHDA and SQIVND (reference sequence). The J segment lost 3 bases and the V segment lost 2 bases, leaving 10 bases of the junction unmatched. The chain's CDR3 is CASSIRSSGSAHYEQYF. CDR3 in DNA: TGTGCCAGTAGTATACGGTCTAGCGGGAGCGCCCACTACGAGCAGTACTTC.

V usage is TRBV15 and J usage is TRBJ2-4; TRBD2 matches 11 bases. Germline assignment: CDR1 LNHNV and CDR2 YYDKDF (reference sequence). V shed 4 bases and J 6 bases; nucleotides not matched to a gene: 5. The CDR3 consists of 15 residues. The CDR3 coding sequence is TGTGCCACCAGCATTACTAGCGGGAGCAGAAACATTCAGTACTTC. Translated, it gives CATSITSGSRNIQYF.

This clonotype was seen a handful of times. The chain is built from TRBV6-1 and TRBJ2-7, with D possibly being TRBD2 (6 bases). The CDR3 is made up of 16 amino acids. Germline V lookup: CDR1 MNHNS, CDR2 SASEGT. The germline V and J ends were trimmed by 2 bases and 0 bases, with 14 bases remaining between them. CDR3 sequence reads: CASSESPGGTSYEQYF. The CDR3 DNA sequence: TGTGCCAGCAGTGAATCCCCGGGCGGGACCTCCTACGAGCAGTACTTC.

The V gene is TRBV7-2, the J gene TRBJ2-3; TRBD1 matches at 7 bases. The V gene end was trimmed by 4 bases and the J gene end by 4 bases; junction bases not matched to a gene: 17. Germline V lookup: CDR1 SGHTA, CDR2 FQGNSA. The CDR3 runs 18 residues. This CDR3 is CASSSPTPDRHRADTQYF. DNA of the CDR3: TGTGCCAGCAGCTCACCCACCCCGGACAGGCATAGGGCAGATACGCAGTATTTT.

The chain combines TRBV9 with TRBJ1-3; 7 positions match TRBD1. V trimming: 3 bases; J trimming: 3 bases; junction bases outside the gene matches: 9. The CDR3 runs to 16 residues. Germline V CDR1 and CDR2: SGDLS, YYNGEE. CDR3 region: CASSGAGDSRGNTIYF. The CDR3 nucleotides are TGTGCCAGCAGCGGGGCCGGGGACAGCCGTGGAAACACCATATATTTT.

There are many counts of this clonotype. The rearrangement links TRBV7-8 to TRBJ1-2; weak D call: TRBD1 (6 bases). The CDR3 is 16 residues long. The germline V and J ends were trimmed by 5 bases and 5 bases, with 21 bases remaining between them. CDR1 and CDR2 from the germline V gene are SGHVS and FQNEAQ. The CDR3 spells CASSQAKQGLKYGYTF. The CDR3 nucleotides are TGTGCCAGCAGCCAAGCAAAACAGGGTTTAAAGTATGGCTACACCTTC.

Points on this clonotype: Since a much larger clone is just one base distant, this may be a read error. The chain is built from TRBV19 and TRBJ1-5; no clear D. From germline, CDR1 is LNHDA and CDR2 SQIVND (reference sequence). The V end lost 7 bases, the J end lost 3 bases, and 13 bases lay between the germline ends. The CDR3 is made up of 14 amino acids. CDR3 coding DNA: TGTGCCAGTACCATGGTCCCGTTCAATCAGCCCCAGCATTTT. Protein sequence: CASTMVPFNQPQHF.

This clonotype was detected only a few times. The chain couples TRBV19 to TRBJ2-2; TRBD2 agrees at 13 bases. The CDR3 spans 17 residues. Germline-derived CDR1 and CDR2 are LNHDA and SQIVND (reference sequence). V lost 6 bases and J lost 4; bases outside the gene matches: 8. The CDR3 protein is CASRPPGLAGSTGELFF. The CDR3 bases are TGTGCCAGTAGGCCACCGGGACTAGCGGGGTCCACCGGGGAGCTGTTTTTT.

This clonotype was counted many times. This rearrangement joins TRBV11-2 to TRBJ1-4; TRBD1 might be the D (6 bases). The CDR3 consists of 15 residues. Germline CDR1 and CDR2: SGHAT and FQNNGV. Trimming shortened V by 3 bases and J by 7 bases, and 15 bases separated the two germline ends. The DNA for the CDR3 is TGTGCCAGCAGCTTTCAGGGGTTGGGCGTTGAAAAACTGTTTTTT. Protein product: CASSFQGLGVEKLFF.

V usage is TRBV6-1 and J usage is TRBJ1-2, with 10 nucleotides matching TRBD1. The germline V gene encodes CDR1 MNHNS and CDR2 SASEGT. The CDR3 runs 14 residues. With V trimmed by 6 bases and J by 4 bases, 5 bases remained unmatched. CDR3: CASRGTGVPYGYTF. DNA of the CDR3: TGTGCCAGCAGGGGGACAGGGGTTCCCTATGGCTACACCTTC.

Regarding this clonotype: A clone one base away is much larger, so this may be a read error. V usage is TRBV13 and J usage is TRBJ2-7; 13 bases match TRBD2. V was pared by 4 bases and J by 6 bases, with 6 bases of the junction left unmatched. From germline, CDR1 is PRHDT and CDR2 FYEKMQ (reference sequence). This CDR3 has 15 amino acids. The CDR3 loop is CASSSQGLAGIEQYF. DNA for the CDR3: TGTGCCAGCAGCTCTCAGGGACTAGCGGGAATCGAGCAGTACTTC.

This chain links TRBV7-2 with TRBJ1-1; perhaps TRBD1 as D (6 bases). V shed 7 bases and J shed 1 base, with 10 bases lying between them. Germline values: CDR1 SGHTA, CDR2 FQGNSA. The CDR3 loop spans 13 amino acids. The CDR3 DNA reads as TGTGCCAGCAAGGGGGGGGCGAACACTGAAGCTTTCTTT. This sequence encodes CASKGGANTEAFF.

This clonotype was counted many times. The chain links TRBV28 to TRBJ2-7; 10 nucleotides match TRBD2. The V gene's germline CDR1 is MDHEN and CDR2 SYDVKM. Losses at the gene ends were 8 bases for V and 5 bases for J; bases not matched to a gene: 9. The CDR3 consists of 14 residues. CDR3 sequence reads: CASVSSGSADEQYF. The CDR3 DNA sequence: TGTGCCAGCGTTTCTAGCGGGAGTGCCGACGAGCAGTACTTC.

This clonotype has only a few counts. This chain uses TRBV20-1 with TRBJ1-3, with D maybe TRBD1 (5 bases). Trimming took 4 bases from V and 3 from J, leaving 13 bases between them. Per germline, CDR1 DFQATT and CDR2 SNEGSKA (reference sequence). CDR3 length: 14 residues. CDR3 sequence (DNA): TGCAGTGCTATCGACCGGGACGATGGAAACACCATATATTTT. Residues: CSAIDRDDGNTIYF.

This clonotype was counted between two and nine times. V gene TRBV5-4 combines with J gene TRBJ2-7; D possibly corresponds to TRBD1 (6 bases). Trimming cost V 4 bases and J 2 bases, with 10 bases left between them. CDR1 and CDR2 (germline): SGHNT, YYREEE (reference sequence). CDR3 size: 13 residues. CDR3 coding DNA: TGTGCCAGCAGCAACCGGGACACCTACGAGCAGTACTTC. It translates to CASSNRDTYEQYF.

In its sample, this clonotype was seen a few times. V is TRBV29-1 and J is TRBJ2-7; TRBD2 might be the D (7 bases). V lost 7 bases, J lost 6 bases, and 22 bases lay in between. Per germline, CDR1 SQVTM and CDR2 ANQGSEA. The CDR3 runs 14 residues. The CDR3 coding sequence is TGCAGCGCCTTGGGGGGGCGGGATTTCGGCGAGCAGTACTTC. It translates to CSALGGRDFGEQYF.

This rearrangement joins TRBV29-1 to TRBJ2-7; D may match TRBD1 or TRBD2 (5 bases each). Germline loops: CDR1 SQVTM, CDR2 ANQGSEA. The CDR3 totals 11 residues. V lost 3 bases, J lost 7 bases, and 10 bases lay in between. The CDR3 spells CSVEGTGEQYF. CDR3 nucleotides: TGCAGCGTTGAGGGGACCGGTGAGCAGTACTTC.

This clonotype was seen more than once but under ten times. The rearrangement links TRBV4-1 to TRBJ2-7; 13 bases line up with TRBD2. V shed 3 bases and J 9 bases; nucleotides not matched to a gene: 14. Germline assignment: CDR1 MGHRA and CDR2 YSYEKL. This CDR3 contains 17 residues. The CDR3 sequence is CASSQAKLAGGSPRQYF. For the CDR3, the DNA is TGCGCCAGCAGCCAGGCGAAACTAGCGGGAGGGTCCCCCCGGCAGTACTTC.